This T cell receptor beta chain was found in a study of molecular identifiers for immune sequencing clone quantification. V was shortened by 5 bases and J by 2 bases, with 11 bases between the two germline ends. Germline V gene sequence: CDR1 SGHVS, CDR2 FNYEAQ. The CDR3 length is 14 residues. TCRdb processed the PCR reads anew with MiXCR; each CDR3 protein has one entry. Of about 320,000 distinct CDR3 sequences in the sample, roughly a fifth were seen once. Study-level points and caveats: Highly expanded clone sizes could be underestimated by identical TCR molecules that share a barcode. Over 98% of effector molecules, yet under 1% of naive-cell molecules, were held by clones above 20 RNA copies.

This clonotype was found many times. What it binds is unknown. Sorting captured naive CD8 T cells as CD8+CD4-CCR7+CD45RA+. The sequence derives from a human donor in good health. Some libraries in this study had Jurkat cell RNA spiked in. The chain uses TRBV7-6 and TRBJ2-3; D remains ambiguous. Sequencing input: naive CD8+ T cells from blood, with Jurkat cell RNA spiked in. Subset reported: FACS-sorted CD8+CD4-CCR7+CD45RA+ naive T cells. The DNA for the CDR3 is TGTGCCAGCAGCCCAGAGGTCCTCACAGATACGCAGTATTTT. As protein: CASSPEVLTDTQYF.